These 11 T cell receptor beta chains came from one sample sequenced in a study of vaccination and CD4 T cells after COVID-19 (dated by TCRdb to between 2022 and 2023). Library method: PCR. Instrument on record: Illumina iSeq 100. At the Johns Hopkins FTIC core, DNA from the cultured CD4+ T cells underwent TCR sequencing with the Oncomine TCR Beta short-read assay. TCRdb cleaned the public reads at Q25 with fastp, built clones with MiXCR and kept in-frame beta chains. Every distinct CDR3 protein forms one entry, paired with its most common genes and DNA. For this sample the table gives over 15,000 distinct CDR3 sequences, of which about 39% were detected only once. Of the sample, around 5.2% is held by the ten largest clones. No antigen is known for these receptors. The treatment or condition tag for this specimen amounts to: 10-day PBMC culture with coronavirus spike peptide pools or control peptides (ViraFEST assay).

The sequences come from CD4+ T cells from blood, cultured in vitro, collected before SARS-CoV-2 vaccination. The receptors shown here come from a human donor who had recovered from COVID-19.

The V call is TRBV19, the J call TRBJ2-7; 8 bases are a match to TRBD1. Germline V CDR1 and CDR2: LNHDA, SQIVND (reference sequence). V lost 8 bases to trimming and J lost 1 base; unmatched junction nucleotides: 4. The CDR3 length is 13 residues. The CDR3 is CASGGTGSYEQYF. CDR3 bases: TGTGCCAGTGGAGGGACAGGATCCTACGAGCAGTACTTC.

The CDR3 nucleotides are TGTGCCAGTATGCACCGGGACAGGGCTTATGGCTACACCTTC. It is translated as CASMHRDRAYGYTF. The chain joins TRBV19 to TRBJ1-2; 9 bases fit TRBD1. From germline, CDR1 is LNHDA and CDR2 SQIVND (reference sequence). V dropped 7 bases and J dropped 5; count of bases not matched to a gene: 8. This CDR3 has 14 residues.

This clonotype turned up a few times. The V gene is TRBV20-1, the J gene TRBJ1-5, with 9 positions matching TRBD1. The CDR3 consists of 15 residues. Germline CDR1 is DFQATT and CDR2 is SNEGSKA (reference sequence). The J segment lost 4 bases and the V segment lost 4 bases, leaving 8 bases of the junction unmatched. This chain's CDR3 is CSAIWGQGRNQPQHF. The CDR3 DNA reads as TGCAGTGCTATTTGGGGACAGGGAAGAAATCAGCCCCAGCATTTT.

The chain uses TRBV20-1 and TRBJ2-5; D ambiguous. CDR1 DFQATT and CDR2 SNEGSKA come from the germline V gene (reference sequence). The V and J ends lost 0 bases and 1 base respectively, with 9 bases between them. The CDR3 is 14 residues long. The CDR3 sequence is CSARDGQIQETQYF. CDR3 DNA: TGCAGTGCTAGAGATGGGCAAATCCAAGAGACCCAGTACTTC.

The chain combines TRBV7-6 with TRBJ2-3, with TRBD2 matching over 7 bases. The CDR3 loop spans 14 amino acids. Germline V gene sequence: CDR1 SGHVS, CDR2 FNYEAQ. V trimming: 3 bases; J trimming: 0 bases; junction bases outside the gene matches: 0. CDR3 loop: CASSFSGSTDTQYF. CDR3 DNA sequence: TGTGCCAGCAGCTTTAGCGGGAGCACAGATACGCAGTATTTT.

This clonotype has just a few counts. The CDR3: CSATPGQDSNQPQHF. The CDR3 coding sequence is TGCAGTGCTACTCCGGGACAGGATAGCAATCAGCCCCAGCATTTT. The V call is TRBV20-1, the J call TRBJ1-5; 8 bases are a match to TRBD1. The CDR3 is made up of 15 amino acids. The V gene end was trimmed by 4 bases and the J gene end by 0 bases; junction bases not matched to a gene: 5. CDR1 and CDR2 (germline): DFQATT, SNEGSKA (reference sequence).

About this clonotype: The CDR3 does not close with the conserved phenylalanine or tryptophan, likely indicating a read error. This rearrangement joins TRBV20-1 to TRBJ2-5, with 7 nucleotides matching TRBD2. This CDR3 is built from 15 residues. From germline, CDR1 is DFQATT and CDR2 SNEGSKA (reference sequence). Losses at the gene ends were 6 bases for V and 4 bases for J; bases not matched to a gene: 14. In DNA form, the CDR3 reads TGCAGTGCCTCCACAGCGGGGACGCGGGGAGAGACCCAGTACTTA. This codes for CSASTAGTRGETQYL.

This chain links TRBV30 with TRBJ1-1; a possible D gene is TRBD1 (5 bases). Between the trimmed V and J ends, which lost 3 bases and 4 bases, there was a span of 9 bases. Per germline, CDR1 GTSNPN and CDR2 SVGIG (reference sequence). This CDR3 spans 12 amino acids. DNA for the CDR3: TGTGCCTGGAGGGGGCCGGGCACTGAAGCTTTCTTT. Translation gives CAWRGPGTEAFF.

This clonotype showed up just a few times. V is TRBV19 and J is TRBJ1-6; D uncertain. Germline lookup yields CDR1 LNHDA and CDR2 SQIVND (reference sequence). Trimming shortened V by 3 bases and J by 8 bases, and 20 bases separated the two germline ends. This CDR3 has 17 amino acids. This CDR3 is CASSMRASRRLHSPLHF. In DNA form, the CDR3 reads TGTGCCAGTAGTATGCGGGCGTCACGTAGACTCCATTCACCCCTCCACTTT.

This clonotype was seen a few times. The chain carries TRBV5-4 and TRBJ1-2; possibly TRBD1 for D (5 bases). The CDR3 is 16 residues long. CDR1 and CDR2 from the germline V gene are SGHNT and YYREEE (reference sequence). Trimming took 0 bases from V and 1 from J, leaving 13 bases between them. The DNA for the CDR3 is TGTGCCAGCAGCTTGGGGGGGAGGAGCGTTAACTATGGCTACACCTTC. Protein: CASSLGGRSVNYGYTF. Looking up the rest from reference TRBV5-4 and TRBJ1-2 gives the full variable domain: ETGVTQSPTHLIKTRGQQVTLRCSSQSGHNTVSWYQQALGQGPQFIFQYYREEENGRGNFPPRFSGLQFPNYSSELNVNALELDDSALYLCASSLGGRSVNYGYTFGSGTRLTVV.

The chain uses TRBV2 and TRBJ2-1; 11 nucleotides match TRBD2. Germline CDR1 SNHLY, CDR2 FYNNEI. The CDR3 runs to 17 residues. The V segment lost 7 bases and the J segment 8 bases; nucleotides outside the gene matches: 16. The CDR3 sequence is CASTRRPASGGFDEQFF. The CDR3, as DNA: TGTGCCAGCACCCGCCGTCCCGCTAGCGGGGGGTTCGATGAGCAGTTCTTC.